The clone carrying this TCR beta chain was detected a few times. Methods used by the authors: Reference gene primers were amplified, and this amplification served to estimate nucleated cell counts. Generated by immunoSEQ multiplex PCR, the TCRdb table keeps only in-frame clones and is missing some. V, J and clone size derive from that table, while D and trimming were established from the DNA sequence. The sample lists fewer than 400,000 clones, approximately 83% occurring once. This sample was included in a study of blood T cell repertoires in COVID-19. Germline V CDR1 and CDR2: MNHNS, SASEGT. The CDR3 covers 14 residues. V was trimmed by 3 bases and J by 1 base, leaving 7 bases between them.

The sequence came from a man aged 25 to 40 who had recovered from COVID-19. The source material was PBMCs or T cells enriched from blood (not recorded which). The chain links TRBV6-1 to TRBJ1-5; a possible D gene is TRBD1 (5 bases). The CDR3: CASSERDSNQPQHF. In DNA, the CDR3 is TGTGCCAGCAGTGAGCGGGACAGCAATCAGCCCCAGCATTTT.